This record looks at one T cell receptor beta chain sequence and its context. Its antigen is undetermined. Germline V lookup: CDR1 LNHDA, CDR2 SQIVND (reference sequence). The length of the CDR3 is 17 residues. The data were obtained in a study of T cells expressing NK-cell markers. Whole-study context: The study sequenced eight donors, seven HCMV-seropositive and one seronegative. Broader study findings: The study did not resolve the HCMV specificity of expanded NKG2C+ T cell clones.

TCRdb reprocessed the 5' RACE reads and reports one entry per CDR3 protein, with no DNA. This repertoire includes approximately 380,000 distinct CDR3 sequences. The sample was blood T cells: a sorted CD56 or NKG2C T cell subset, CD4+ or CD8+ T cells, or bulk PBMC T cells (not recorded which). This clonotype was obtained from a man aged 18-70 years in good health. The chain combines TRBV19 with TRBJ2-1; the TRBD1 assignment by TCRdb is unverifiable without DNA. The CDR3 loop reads CASTPRGGERAYNEQFF.